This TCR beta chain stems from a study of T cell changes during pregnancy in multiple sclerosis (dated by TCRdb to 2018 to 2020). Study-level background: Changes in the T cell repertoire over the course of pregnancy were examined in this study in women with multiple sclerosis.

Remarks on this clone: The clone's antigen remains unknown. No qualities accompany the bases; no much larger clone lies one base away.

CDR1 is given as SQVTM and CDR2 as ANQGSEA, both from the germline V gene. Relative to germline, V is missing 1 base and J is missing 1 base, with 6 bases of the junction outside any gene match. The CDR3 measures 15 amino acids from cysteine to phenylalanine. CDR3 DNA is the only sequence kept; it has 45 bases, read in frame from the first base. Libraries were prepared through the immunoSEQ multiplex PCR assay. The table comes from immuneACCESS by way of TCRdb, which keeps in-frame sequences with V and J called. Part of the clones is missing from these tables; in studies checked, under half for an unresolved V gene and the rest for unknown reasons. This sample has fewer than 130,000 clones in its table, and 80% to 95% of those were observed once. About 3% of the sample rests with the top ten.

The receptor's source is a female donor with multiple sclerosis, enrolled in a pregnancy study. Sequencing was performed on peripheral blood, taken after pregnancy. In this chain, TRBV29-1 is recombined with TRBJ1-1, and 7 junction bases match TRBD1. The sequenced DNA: TGCAGCGTTGAAGCAGGTACAGGGGCGAACACTGAAGCTTTCTTT. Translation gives CSVEAGTGANTEAFF.